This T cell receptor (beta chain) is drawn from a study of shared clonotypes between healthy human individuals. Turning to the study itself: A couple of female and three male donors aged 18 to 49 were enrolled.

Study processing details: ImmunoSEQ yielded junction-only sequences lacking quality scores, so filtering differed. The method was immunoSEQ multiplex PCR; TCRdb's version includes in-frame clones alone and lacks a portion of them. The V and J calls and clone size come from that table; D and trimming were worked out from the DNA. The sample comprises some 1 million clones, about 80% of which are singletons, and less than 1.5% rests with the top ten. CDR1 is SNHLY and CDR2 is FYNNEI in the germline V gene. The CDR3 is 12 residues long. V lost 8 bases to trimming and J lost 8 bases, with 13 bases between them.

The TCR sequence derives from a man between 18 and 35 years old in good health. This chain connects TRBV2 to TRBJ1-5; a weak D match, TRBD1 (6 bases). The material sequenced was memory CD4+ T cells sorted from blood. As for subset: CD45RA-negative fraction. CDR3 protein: CASGRTVEPQHF. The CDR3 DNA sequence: TGTGCCAGCGGTAGGACAGTCGAGCCCCAGCATTTT.